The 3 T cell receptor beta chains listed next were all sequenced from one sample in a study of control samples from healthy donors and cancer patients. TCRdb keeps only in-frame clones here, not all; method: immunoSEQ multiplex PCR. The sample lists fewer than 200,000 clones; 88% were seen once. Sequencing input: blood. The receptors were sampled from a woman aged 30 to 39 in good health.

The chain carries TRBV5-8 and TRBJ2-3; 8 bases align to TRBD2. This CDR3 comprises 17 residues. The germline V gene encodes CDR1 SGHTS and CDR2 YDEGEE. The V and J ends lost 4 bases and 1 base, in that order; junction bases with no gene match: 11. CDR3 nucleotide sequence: TGTGCCAGCAGCGCGCCCAAGGCGGGAGGACGCACAGATACGCAGTATTTT. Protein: CASSAPKAGGRTDTQYF.

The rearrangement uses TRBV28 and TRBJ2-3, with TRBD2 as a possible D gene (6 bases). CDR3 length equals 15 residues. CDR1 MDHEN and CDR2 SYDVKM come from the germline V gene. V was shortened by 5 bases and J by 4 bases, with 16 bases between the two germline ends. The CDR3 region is CASSPTSGGADTQYF. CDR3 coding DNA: TGTGCCAGCAGTCCCACGTCCGGAGGGGCAGATACGCAGTATTTT.

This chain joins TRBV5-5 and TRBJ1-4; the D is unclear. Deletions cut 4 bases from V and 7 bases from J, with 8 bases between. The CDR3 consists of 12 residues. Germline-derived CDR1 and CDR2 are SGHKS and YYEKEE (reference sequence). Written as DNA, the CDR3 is TGTGCCAGCAGCCCATACAGTGAAAAACTGTTTTTT. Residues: CASSPYSEKLFF.